This T cell receptor beta chain originates from a study of control samples from healthy donors and cancer patients. In this sample, this clone turned up once. This same CDR3 is encoded by further DNA sequences in the sample. The table came from immunoSEQ multiplex PCR; TCRdb's copy has only in-frame clones and leaves some out. Counted here are 90,000 to 140,000 clones, 83% occurring once; the ten biggest clones make up about 13%. Source material: blood. The clonotype originates from a woman between 50 and 59 years old in good health.

This chain's CDR3 is CASSLGGDYGYTF. The CDR3 DNA is TGTGCCAGCAGCTTGGGAGGGGACTATGGCTACACCTTC. The chain uses TRBV5-4 and TRBJ1-2; TRBD1 might be the D (5 bases). Germline loops: CDR1 SGHNT, CDR2 YYREEE (reference sequence). The CDR3 has 13 residues. V was cut by 0 bases and J by 3 bases, with 6 bases left in between.